This record looks at one T cell receptor beta chain sequence and its context. Its antigen is still unknown. The sample holds no much larger clone one base away, and base qualities are not on file. The CDR3 regions of human TCRbeta chains were analyzed by immunosequencing. In the original analysis: TCRs in the repertoires were compared against a reference library of SARS-CoV-2-specific TCRs that had been generated with the MIRA antigen-specificity platform. Breadth meant the fraction of unique TCRs that were SARS-CoV-2-associated, whereas depth meant the fraction of total T cells that were SARS-CoV-2-associated. Using the MIRA data, every spike-specific TCR was mapped to the spike region that the TCR reacted to and assigned to either a CD4 or a CD8 class. Log10-transformed breadth and depth values were compared by one-way ANOVA with Sidak's multiple comparisons tests. Entries here come from immuneACCESS through TCRdb and include only in-frame sequences with V and J called. Some clones fail to appear in such tables; in the studies checked, an unresolved V gene covers under half of the shortfall, and the cause of the remainder is unknown. V and J calls and clone size are as listed in that table; D and trimming were resolved from the DNA. The sample has around 100,000 clones on record, around nine tenths of them singletons. The biggest ten clones account for approximately 1.7% of the sample.

Read against the paper, the sample's time point label means: baseline before first vaccination. Vaccinee samples came from UK trials COV001 and COV002, including a single-blind randomized controlled phase 2/3 trial of AZD1222 (ChAdOx1 nCoV-19) in healthy adults. For TCRbeta chain sequencing, PBMC samples from trial participants were taken at day 0 and at day 28 after the second dose. The data belong to a study of T cell responses to AZD1222 COVID-19 vaccine (TCRdb year 2021). General notes on the study: AZD1222 recipients whose second dose came at about 4 weeks and those whose second dose came at about 12 weeks were combined into one group, since spike-specific TCR depth and breadth did not differ between the two schedules. TCR sequencing covered some 250 trial participants: around 210 given two doses of AZD1222 and 26 given two doses of MenACWY control vaccine. Trial participants were enrolled into age subgroups of 18-55, 56-69 and 70-plus years, which contained 148, 28 and 57 TCR-sequenced participants, respectively.

Paper-wide results and their limitations: Epitopes outside the regions mutated in the B.1.351 and B.1.1.7 variants were reportedly recognized by nearly half of the unique spike-specific TCRs. In the small 56-69-year group, the increase in depth fell short of significance, most likely because of low power. Only five or six AZD1222 recipients were SARS-CoV-2 seropositive at baseline, limiting conclusions about previously exposed vaccinees. Spike-specific TCR breadth and depth rose significantly after two AZD1222 doses compared with day 0 and with MenACWY recipients. Vaccine-associated CD4 TCRs spanned the whole spike protein, with dominant responses in regions 160-218 and 743-854. Participants were mostly white British, with more females than males. The authors suggested clonal diversity may have been underestimated. Because no day 14 peak-response samples were available, the repertoires could be characterized only after the peak T cell response.

The CDR3 spans 15 residues, from the cysteine through the phenylalanine. Left in the record is the CDR3 DNA by itself, 45 bases read in frame from the first base. V is cut back by 4 bases and J by 5 bases, with 10 bases in the junction unmatched. Looking up the germline V gene yields CDR1 MGHDK and CDR2 SYGVNS. The rearrangement joined TRBV25-1 to TRBJ2-7, with 8 bases matching TRBD2. The clonotype originates from an adult in good health. Sequenced here: peripheral blood, sampled on day 0 of AZD1222 vaccination. The nucleotide sequence reads as follows: TGTGCCAGCAGTGTCTTAGCGGGACCCGCCCACGAGCAGTACTTC. Translated, this is CASSVLAGPAHEQYF.